This entry is about one T cell receptor beta chain. Its antigen is undetermined. The data originate from a study of T cell repertoires in cytomegalovirus infection. For the study at large: Through public TCR beta signatures, both CMV infection and matching HLA type were indicated. Whole-study results and caveats: CMV-specific TCR beta clonotypes restricted by HLA-C dominated the ex vivo response. CMV carriers with the relevant HLA were identified by cumulative public TCR beta family frequency.

Germline V lookup: CDR1 SGHTA, CDR2 FQGNSA. There are 20 residues in the CDR3. Trimming left V 5 bases short and J 0 bases short, with 27 bases between. TCRdb recomputed calls from the reads with MiXCR, one row per CDR3 protein. The sample gives hundreds of thousands of distinct CDR3 sequences, 32% of which show up once; around 12% is in the top ten. The chain employs TRBV7-2 and TRBJ2-3; possibly TRBD1 for D (6 bases). The origin of this receptor is a human donor in good health (CMV status not recorded). Some clones in this sample may be carry-over from other donors' samples. Sequencing was performed on cultured CD8+ T cells from PBMCs, taken from culture after CMV antigen stimulation. This chain's CDR3 is CASSTSWEDRTQVSTDTQYF. The CDR3 DNA reads as TGTGCCAGCAGCACCTCCTGGGAAGACAGGACCCAAGTCAGCACAGATACGCAGTATTTT.